A single sample is the source of the 26 T cell receptor beta chains below, sequenced in a study of cytomegalovirus exposure and HLA in healthy donors. The PCR contained 60 Vbeta and 13 Jbeta primers. Generated by immunoSEQ multiplex PCR, the TCRdb table keeps only in-frame clones and is missing some. The sample table includes some 75,000 clones. Sequenced material: PBMCs. All receptors derive from a middle-aged man in good health and CMV-seronegative.

The V gene is TRBV5-1, the J gene TRBJ1-1; tentatively, D is TRBD1 (6 bases). The CDR3 is 13 residues long. Per the germline V gene, CDR1 is SGHRS and CDR2 is YFSETQ. Trimming removed 7 bases at V and 1 base at J, with 11 bases between. CDR3 coding DNA: TGCGCCAGCTGTACAGGGTCGAACACTGAAGCTTTCTTT. Its protein product is CASCTGSNTEAFF.

This rearrangement joins TRBV30 to TRBJ1-4; possibly TRBD1 for D (5 bases). CDR1 is GTSNPN and CDR2 is SVGIG in the germline V gene (reference sequence). The CDR3 consists of 15 residues. V shed 1 base and J shed 7 bases, with 16 bases lying between them. The CDR3 sequence: CAWSDLWGGGEKLFF. The CDR3 nucleotides are TGTGCCTGGAGTGACCTTTGGGGCGGGGGTGAAAAACTGTTTTTT.

The genes are TRBV7-6 and TRBJ2-5; 7 bases are a match to TRBD2. Per germline, CDR1 SGHVS and CDR2 FNYEAQ. V shed 5 bases and J 5 bases; nucleotides not matched to a gene: 5. This CDR3 has 13 residues. This CDR3 reads CASSDVGGETQYF. In nucleotides, the CDR3 is TGTGCCAGCAGCGACGTGGGGGGGGAGACCCAGTACTTC.

This chain connects TRBV6-5 to TRBJ2-1; 7 nucleotides match TRBD2. There are 11 residues in the CDR3. After removal of 2 bases from V and 11 bases from J, the junction contained 0 bases not matched to a gene. Per the germline V gene, CDR1 is MNHEY and CDR2 is SVGAGI. The CDR3 spells CASSYGTKQFF. In nucleotides, the CDR3 is TGTGCCAGCAGTTACGGGACTAAGCAGTTCTTC.

The V and J genes are TRBV6-6 and TRBJ2-3, with 7 bases lining up with TRBD1. Germline-derived CDR1 and CDR2 are MNHNY and SVGAGI (reference sequence). V was clipped by 5 bases and J by 4 bases; unmatched bases: 9. This CDR3 contains 15 residues. The CDR3 coding sequence is TGTGCCAGCAGTCGGGGACAGACGAGCGCAGATACGCAGTATTTT. Translation gives CASSRGQTSADTQYF.

J is TRBJ1-1 and V is TRBV11-2, with D hard to call. V was pared by 4 bases and J by 8 bases, with 14 bases between. Germline V gives CDR1 SGHAT, CDR2 FQNNGV. CDR3 length: 13 amino acids. CDR3 residues: CASSSVGRSEAFF. In nucleotides, the CDR3 is TGTGCCAGCAGCTCGGTGGGGAGGTCCGAAGCTTTCTTT.

The V gene is TRBV19, the J gene TRBJ2-3; D may be TRBD2 (6 bases). The CDR3 loop spans 13 amino acids. From germline, CDR1 is LNHDA and CDR2 SQIVND (reference sequence). V was trimmed by 6 bases and J by 5 bases, leaving 12 bases between them. CDR3 nucleotide sequence: TGTGCCAGTAGGCGGGACCCCGGAGATACGCAGTATTTT. Translated: CASRRDPGDTQYF.

The chain uses TRBV25-1 and TRBJ2-5; D is possibly TRBD2 (5 bases). CDR1 is MGHDK and CDR2 is SYGVNS in the germline V gene. This CDR3 comprises 12 residues. V shed 4 bases and J shed 5 bases, with 8 bases lying between them. The CDR3 reads CASSAGMETQYF. The CDR3 bases are TGTGCCAGCAGTGCCGGGATGGAGACCCAGTACTTC.

The V and J genes are TRBV30 and TRBJ2-5, with D possibly TRBD1 on 5 matching bases. The J call may be incorrect, as the DNA end agrees better with TRBJ2-7. Germline V CDR1 and CDR2: GTSNPN, SVGIG (reference sequence). The CDR3 is made up of 14 amino acids. CDR3 nucleotides: TGTGCCTGGTTAACGAAGACAGATTCCTACGAGCAGTACTTC. This codes for CAWLTKTDSYEQYF.

V and J are TRBV27 and TRBJ1-1; 8 nucleotides match TRBD1. The CDR3 extends over 14 amino acids. Germline loops: CDR1 MNHEY, CDR2 SMNVEV (reference sequence). V shed 3 bases, J shed 5 bases, and the junction held 5 bases outside the gene matches. The CDR3 coding sequence is TGTGCCAGCAGTTTCACAGGGGGACGGACTGAAGCTTTCTTT. The encoded protein is CASSFTGGRTEAFF.

The rearrangement links TRBV10-1 to TRBJ2-7, with TRBD1 matching over 10 bases. The CDR3 has 15 residues. Germline V gene sequence: CDR1 WNHNN, CDR2 SYGVQD (reference sequence). J gave up 2 bases and V 5 bases, and 6 bases lay outside the gene matches. The CDR3 DNA is TGCGCCAGCAGTCCTAGACAGGGGGCCGCCTACGAGCAGTACTTC. Translated: CASSPRQGAAYEQYF.

This sequence joins TRBV2 and TRBJ2-3; 7 bases are shared with TRBD2. The CDR3 has 18 amino acids. Germline CDR1 and CDR2: SNHLY and FYNNEI. Trimming at V came to 2 bases and at J to 0 bases, leaving 11 bases not matched to a gene. CDR3 sequence: CASSEIAGQSLSTDTQYF. CDR3 DNA sequence: TGTGCCAGCAGTGAAATAGCGGGCCAGTCGCTAAGCACAGATACGCAGTATTTT.

The chain carries TRBV7-9 and TRBJ1-1; D is perhaps TRBD1 (6 bases). The CDR3 is 15 amino acids. Per the germline V gene, CDR1 is SEHNR and CDR2 is FQNEAQ (reference sequence). Trimming took off 1 base at V and 4 bases at J, with 13 bases between the two ends. The CDR3 bases are TGTGCCAGCAGCTTAGGACAGGCGGAGTCCACTGAAGCTTTCTTT. Its translation: CASSLGQAESTEAFF.

The rearrangement uses TRBV5-4 and TRBJ2-2; D perhaps matches TRBD1 (5 bases). CDR3 size: 14 residues. V shed 4 bases and J shed 0 bases, with 7 bases lying between them. Germline V gene sequence: CDR1 SGHNT, CDR2 YYREEE (reference sequence). The CDR3 nucleotides are TGTGCCAGCAGCCCGGACACGAACACCGGGGAGCTGTTTTTT. Amino acid sequence: CASSPDTNTGELFF.

This sequence joins TRBV7-8 and TRBJ2-5, with 10 bases aligning to TRBD2. Germline V gene lookup returns CDR1 SGHVS and CDR2 FQNEAQ. There are 16 residues in the CDR3. Unmatched junction bases numbered 8, after V lost 5 bases and J lost 2 bases. The CDR3 bases are TGTGCCAGCAGCAAACGAGTGGGACTAGCGCAAGAGACCCAGTACTTC. Amino acid sequence: CASSKRVGLAQETQYF.

The chain is built from TRBV28 and TRBJ1-5; 8 bases fit TRBD1. Unmatched junction bases numbered 14, after V lost 10 bases and J lost 6 bases. The CDR3 extends over 15 amino acids. CDR1 and CDR2 from the germline V gene are MDHEN and SYDVKM. CDR3 bases: TGTGCCACCCTACACGACAGGGGAGGAGGTCAGCCCCAGCATTTT. Encoded protein: CATLHDRGGGQPQHF.

V gene TRBV28 combines with J gene TRBJ1-5; D gene uncertain. The CDR3 consists of 12 residues. Trimming cost V 3 bases and J 6 bases, with 6 bases left between them. The V gene's germline CDR1 is MDHEN and CDR2 SYDVKM. The CDR3 sequence: CASSFESQPQHF. The CDR3 DNA follows: TGTGCCAGCAGTTTCGAGAGTCAGCCCCAGCATTTT. The full variable domain, with the rest looked up from reference TRBV28 and TRBJ1-5, is DVKVTQSSRYLVKRTGEKVFLECVQDMDHENMFWYRQDPGLGLRLIYFSYDVKMKEKGDIPEGYSVSREKKERFSLILESASTNQTSMYLCASSFESQPQHFGDGTRLSIL.

The rearrangement links TRBV5-1 to TRBJ1-1; possible D gene TRBD1, 6 bases. This CDR3 spans 16 amino acids. Germline CDR1 and CDR2: SGHRS and YFSETQ. V lost 2 bases to trimming and J lost 1 base, with 15 bases between them. CDR3 DNA: TGCGCCAGCAGCTTCTCACAGGGAACACAGAACACTGAAGCTTTCTTT. It yields the protein CASSFSQGTQNTEAFF.

The rearrangement uses TRBV6-4 and TRBJ2-1; 9 positions match TRBD1. The junction had 5 bases not matched to a gene; V was cut back by 6 bases and J by 5 bases. The CDR3 loop spans 14 amino acids. Germline values: CDR1 MRHNA, CDR2 SNTAGT. The CDR3 nucleotides read TGTGCCAGCAGCGAAACAGGGGGCCACAATGAGCAGTTCTTC. Encoded protein: CASSETGGHNEQFF.

The rearrangement uses TRBV2 and TRBJ2-7; tentatively, D is TRBD2 (5 bases). V gave up 5 bases and J gave up 4 bases, with 15 bases separating them. The CDR3 has 14 residues. CDR1 is SNHLY and CDR2 is FYNNEI in the germline V gene. The CDR3 here is CASSPLLGAYEQYF. The CDR3 coding sequence is TGTGCCAGCAGTCCGCTTCTGGGAGCGTACGAGCAGTACTTC.

V is TRBV5-1 and J is TRBJ2-1, with 9 bases lining up with TRBD1. The CDR3 is 14 residues long. Germline V gene lookup returns CDR1 SGHRS and CDR2 YFSETQ. V shed 2 bases and J 6 bases; nucleotides not matched to a gene: 3. CDR3 protein: CASSLDRGGNEQFF. For the CDR3, the DNA is TGCGCCAGCAGCTTAGACAGGGGGGGCAATGAGCAGTTCTTC.

The CDR3 bases are TGTGCCAGCTCACCACTAGCTCCTGGCGAGCAGTACTTC. Translated, it gives CASSPLAPGEQYF. J is TRBJ2-7 and V is TRBV18; unclear D gene. Germline V lookup: CDR1 KGHSH, CDR2 LQKENI. Trimming removed 1 base from V and 6 bases from J, with 10 bases in between. The CDR3 sequence is 13 residues long.

The chain recombines TRBV7-2 with TRBJ1-4; 9 bases are a match to TRBD1. The CDR3 spans 16 residues. Trimming took 5 bases from V and 4 from J; bases not matched to a gene: 8. Looked up from germline, CDR1 is SGHTA and CDR2 is FQGNSA. CDR3 protein: CASSRKTGQGNEKLFF. The CDR3 coding sequence is TGTGCCAGCAGCCGAAAGACGGGACAGGGTAATGAAAAACTGTTTTTT.

The gene calls are TRBV5-4 and TRBJ1-6; TRBD1 agrees at 9 bases. From germline, CDR1 is SGHNT and CDR2 YYREEE (reference sequence). Trimming at V came to 3 bases and at J to 14 bases, leaving 6 bases not matched to a gene. This CDR3 comprises 13 residues. This chain's CDR3 is CASSSDRGPTLHF. In nucleotides, the CDR3 is TGTGCCAGCAGCTCGGACAGGGGTCCCACCCTCCACTTT. The full variable domain, in which reference TRBV5-4 and TRBJ1-6 provide the parts outside the CDR3, is ETGVTQSPTHLIKTRGQQVTLRCSSQSGHNTVSWYQQALGQGPQFIFQYYREEENGRGNFPPRFSGLQFPNYSSELNVNALELDDSALYLCASSSDRGPTLHFGNGTRLTVT.

The gene calls are TRBV5-1 and TRBJ1-1; a weak D match, TRBD1 (6 bases). The CDR3 has 15 amino acids. From germline, CDR1 is SGHRS and CDR2 YFSETQ. V was shortened by 0 bases and J by 3 bases, with 12 bases between the two germline ends. The CDR3 DNA is TGCGCCAGCAGCTTGGGGGGGCGCGTCGACACTGAAGCTTTCTTT. Amino acid sequence: CASSLGGRVDTEAFF.

The rearrangement links TRBV6-5 to TRBJ2-1; a weak D match, TRBD2 (6 bases). Germline loops: CDR1 MNHEY, CDR2 SVGAGI. The length of the CDR3 is 15 residues. The ends were cut back, 0 bases at V and 9 bases at J, with 15 bases in the middle. For the CDR3, the DNA is TGTGCCAGCAGTTACTCGGGACTGGGGTTGTTTGAGCAGTTCTTC. Translated: CASSYSGLGLFEQFF.